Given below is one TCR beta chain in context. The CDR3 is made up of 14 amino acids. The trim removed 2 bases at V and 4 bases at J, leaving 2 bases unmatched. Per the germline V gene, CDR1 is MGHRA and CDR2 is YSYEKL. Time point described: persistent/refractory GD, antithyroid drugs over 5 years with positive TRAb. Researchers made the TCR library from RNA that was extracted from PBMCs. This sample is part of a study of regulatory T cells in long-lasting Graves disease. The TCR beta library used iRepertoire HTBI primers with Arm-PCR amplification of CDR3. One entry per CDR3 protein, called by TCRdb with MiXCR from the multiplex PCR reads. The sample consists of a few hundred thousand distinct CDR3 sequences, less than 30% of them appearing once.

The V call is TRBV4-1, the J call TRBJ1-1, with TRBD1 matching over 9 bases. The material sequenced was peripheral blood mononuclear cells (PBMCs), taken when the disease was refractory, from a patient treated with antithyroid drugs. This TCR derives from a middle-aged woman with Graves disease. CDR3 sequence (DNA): TGCGCCAGCAGCCAACCGGACAGGGGCACTGAAGCTTTCTTT. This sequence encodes CASSQPDRGTEAFF.